The 2 T cell receptor beta chains below come from one sample, sequenced in a study of blood T cell repertoires in COVID-19. The repertoire was sequenced with immunoSEQ multiplex PCR; TCRdb's copy has only in-frame clones and lacks some. This repertoire shows approximately 110,000 clones, 55% to 75% found once; its top ten account for around 0.9%. The source material was peripheral blood. The receptors stem from a human donor with acute or convalescent COVID-19. The donor label of this sample is uncertain.

The J gene is TRBJ1-5, the V gene TRBV28, with D unresolved. Germline V gene data show CDR1 as MDHEN and CDR2 as SYDVKM. The V and J ends lost 2 bases and 7 bases respectively, with 12 bases between them. CDR3 length equals 14 residues. The CDR3 sequence: CASSLRLLGQPQHF. CDR3 DNA sequence: TGTGCCAGCAGTTTACGCCTCCTAGGCCAGCCCCAGCATTTT. Full variable domain (missing parts from reference TRBV28 and TRBJ1-5): DVKVTQSSRYLVKRTGEKVFLECVQDMDHENMFWYRQDPGLGLRLIYFSYDVKMKEKGDIPEGYSVSREKKERFSLILESASTNQTSMYLCASSLRLLGQPQHFGDGTRLSIL.

This clone turned up a few times. The chain joins TRBV19 to TRBJ2-5; TRBD2 matches 12 bases. Germline V CDR1 and CDR2: LNHDA, SQIVND (reference sequence). V was pared by 4 bases and J by 2 bases, with 5 bases of the junction left unmatched. This CDR3 comprises 16 residues. The DNA of the CDR3 is TGTGCCAGTAGTAGGAGGACTAGCGGGGAACAAGAGACCCAGTACTTC. As protein: CASSRRTSGEQETQYF.